Listed below are T cell receptor beta chains from one sample, sequenced in a study of T cell changes during pregnancy in multiple sclerosis. Data came from immunoSEQ multiplex PCR; TCRdb stores just in-frame clones and leaves some out. The sample yields fewer than 60,000 clones, more than 85% seen once. Sequenced here: CD4+ T cells from peripheral blood mononuclear cells, sampled after pregnancy. The source of these receptors is a female donor with multiple sclerosis, enrolled in a pregnancy study. The CDR3 runs from the conserved cysteine through the conserved F or W. D genes are given only for firm matches. A row's size may be missing; if present it is once, few, many or a size class.

>TRBD1|TRBV28|TRBJ2-7|.
CASSSSGTGGYEQYF
>TRBD2|TRBV7-9|TRBJ2-5|.
CASSLGLAGGETQYF
>TRBD2|TRBV5-4|TRBJ2-5|.
CASSSTSGKDSYF
>.|TRBV2|TRBJ1-2|.
CASSDYRVPNYGYTF
>TRBD1|TRBV9|TRBJ1-4|.
CASSPRPGQGGEKLFF
>TRBD1|TRBV5-1|TRBJ2-2|.
CASSLATGGYTGELFF
>.|TRBV25-1|TRBJ2-1|.
CASSGWSTSEQFF
>TRBD2|TRBV4-1|TRBJ2-3|.
CASSQDGASGSDTQYF
>.|TRBV29-1|TRBJ2-4|.
CSVEDPNGGFIQYF
>.|TRBV7-9|TRBJ2-3|.
CASSSPPVVAENTDTQYF
>.|TRBV27|TRBJ2-7|.
CASSFSGPAYYEQYF
>TRBD1|TRBV2|TRBJ1-4|.
CATRRQGTTNEKLFF
>TRBD1|TRBV27|TRBJ1-2|few
CASSLWTGKEYGYTF
>TRBD1|TRBV6-6|TRBJ2-5|.
CASRSGQKETQYF
>.|TRBV28|TRBJ1-4|.
CASSLGAANEKLFF
>TRBD2|TRBV7-2|TRBJ2-2|.
CASSLAGLRFGKRENSGELFF
>TRBD1|TRBV30|TRBJ2-7|.
CASRTGGYEQYF
>TRBD1|TRBV28|TRBJ1-2|.
CASNVDRGYGYTF
>.|TRBV19|TRBJ1-5|.
CASRPQVASNQPQHF
>.|TRBV28|TRBJ2-7|.
CASFGTLAYEQYF
>.|TRBV5-4|TRBJ2-3|.
CASSLPRPHLGTDTQYF
>.|TRBV2|TRBJ2-1|.
CASSWAYGGDEQFF
>.|TRBV14|TRBJ1-1|.
CASSHGGHTEAFF
>.|TRBV4-1|TRBJ1-1|.
CASSQPPLRGKAERTEAFF
>.|TRBV7-2|TRBJ1-1|.
CASSLGLPSRYTEAFF
>.|TRBV11-2|TRBJ2-7|.
CASSSPLKSIYEQYF
>.|TRBV27|TRBJ2-1|.
CAIPRGSNEQFF
>TRBD2|TRBV19|TRBJ2-7|.
CASTKTSGRAYEQYF
>TRBD2|TRBV2|TRBJ2-7|.
CASSVLAGGSEQYF
>TRBD2|TRBV5-1|TRBJ2-7|.
CASSLGLAGVGEQYF
>.|TRBV18|TRBJ1-1|.
CASSPQRGWNTEAFF
>TRBD1|TRBV28|TRBJ1-2|.
CASSPDRDVAYGYTF
>.|TRBV9|TRBJ1-3|.
CASSGSHPISGNTIYF
>TRBD2|TRBV18|TRBJ2-7|.
CASSPPIGTSGRGSYEQYF
>.|TRBV20-1|TRBJ2-5|.
CSAGQGETQYF
>.|TRBV9|TRBJ2-1|.
CASSATSGGGYNEQFF
>TRBD1|TRBV20-1|TRBJ1-5|.
CSAIQGEPQHF
>.|TRBV27|TRBJ1-4|.
CASKERNEKLFF
>TRBD2|TRBV19|TRBJ2-5|once
CASGDSGRIRETQYF
>.|TRBV18|TRBJ1-3|.
CASSPQGSSGNTIYF
>TRBD1|TRBV7-2|TRBJ1-4|.
CASSREGTGDNEKLFF
>TRBD2|TRBV7-2|TRBJ2-1|.
CASSLSSTSGPYNEQFF
>.|TRBV6-5|TRBJ1-2|.
CASSLTGRNGYTF
>.|TRBV5-1|TRBJ2-5|.
CASSFGLMAETQYF
>.|TRBV11-2|TRBJ2-2|once
CASSRDSNTGELFF
>TRBD2|TRBV4-1|TRBJ2-2|few
CASSQGLAGYTGELFF